Listed below are T cell receptor beta chains from one sample, sequenced in a study of neoadjuvant anti-PD-1 for oral cavity cancer. Assay: immunoSEQ multiplex PCR; the TCRdb copy retains only in-frame clones and omits some. This sample yields some 15,000 clones, of which roughly three quarters are seen a single time; under 3% belongs to the top ten. The material sequenced was PBMCs, taken after nivolumab (anti-PD-1) treatment. All receptors derive from a person aged 40 to 85 with oral cavity squamous cell carcinoma. The CDR3 runs from the conserved cysteine through the conserved F or W. Each record gives: clone size, J gene, D gene, V gene, CDR3 length, CDR3 protein, CDR3 DNA. D genes are given only for firm matches. Not all rows give a size; the values are once, few, many and, for expanded clones, a class.

- TRBJ1-1 TRBD1 TRBV7-9 13 CASSLAGQTEAFF TGTGCCAGCAGCTTAGCGGGACAGACTGAAGCTTTCTTT
- TRBJ2-7 - TRBV7-9 14 CASSPRTRSPEQYF TGTGCCAGCAGCCCCCGAACTAGGAGTCCCGAGCAGTACTTC
- TRBJ1-4 - TRBV7-9 16 CASSLVFGGLDGKLFF TGTGCCAGCAGCTTAGTTTTCGGGGGATTAGACGGTAAACTGTTTTTT
- TRBJ2-6 - TRBV5-1 16 CASSPSKFSGANVLTF TGCGCCAGCAGCCCCTCTAAGTTCTCTGGGGCCAACGTCCTGACTTTC
- TRBJ2-1 - TRBV7-9 15 CASSLSLGTYNEQFF TGTGCCAGCAGCTTATCGTTAGGGACGTACAATGAGCAGTTCTTC
- TRBJ1-5 - TRBV30 13 CAWSVKGYQPQHF TGTGCCTGGAGTGTAAAGGGATATCAGCCCCAGCATTTT
- TRBJ1-5 TRBD1 TRBV2 18 CASRLTGGWITSNQPQHF TGTGCCAGCAGGTTGACAGGGGGCTGGATTACGAGCAATCAGCCCCAGCATTTT
- TRBJ2-1 TRBD1 TRBV4-1 15 CATKYRGRAVNEQFF TGCGCCACCAAGTACAGGGGACGAGCTGTAAATGAGCAGTTCTTC
few TRBJ2-7 TRBD2 TRBV10-3 15 CAISVPLAGGYEQYF TGTGCCATCAGTGTCCCACTAGCGGGAGGCTACGAGCAGTACTTC
- TRBJ2-1 - TRBV4-1 16 CASSQDFGTSDNEQFF TGCGCCAGCAGCCAAGATTTCGGGACATCCGACAATGAGCAGTTCTTC
- TRBJ2-5 TRBD1 TRBV19 14 CASSTTGGQGTQYF TGTGCCAGTAGTACGACAGGGGGCCAGGGTACCCAGTACTTC
- TRBJ2-1 - TRBV6-5 11 CASRRYNEQFF TGTGCCAGCAGGAGATACAATGAGCAGTTCTTC
few TRBJ1-2 TRBD1 TRBV27 13 CASSRQGTYGYTF TGTGCCAGCAGCCGACAGGGTACCTATGGCTACACCTTC
- TRBJ2-3 - TRBV7-9 12 CASKPLTDTQYF TGTGCCAGCAAACCACTCACAGATACGCAGTATTTT
- TRBJ2-7 TRBD1 TRBV2 15 CASSLGPGQLYEQYF TGTGCCAGCAGTCTAGGCCCGGGACAGCTCTACGAGCAGTACTTC
- TRBJ2-3 - TRBV19 14 CASTNTGNGDTQYF TGTGCCAGTACCAATACAGGGAATGGAGATACGCAGTATTTT
- TRBJ1-5 - TRBV4-2 16 CASSQDFKRVGQPQHF TGTGCCAGCAGCCAAGATTTTAAAAGGGTGGGTCAGCCCCAGCATTTT
- TRBJ1-4 TRBD1 TRBV5-4 16 CASSAGTGTNNEKLFF TGTGCCAGCAGCGCGGGGACAGGGACGAATAATGAAAAACTGTTTTTT
- TRBJ2-7 TRBD2 TRBV25-1 13 CASRGSGSYEQYF TGTGCCAGCAGGGGTAGCGGGAGTTACGAGCAGTACTTC
- TRBJ2-7 - TRBV11-2 13 CASSLEVGRGQYF TGTGCCAGCAGCTTAGAGGTGGGACGGGGGCAGTACTTC
- TRBJ2-5 - TRBV30 15 CAWSIGGQYQETQYF TGTGCCTGGAGCATAGGGGGTCAGTACCAAGAGACCCAGTACTTC
- TRBJ1-4 - TRBV4-1 14 CASSQWATNEKLFF TGCGCCAGCAGCCAATGGGCGACTAATGAAAAACTGTTTTTT
once TRBJ2-7 - TRBV15 11 CATSRGHEQYF TGTGCCACCAGCAGAGGGCACGAGCAGTACTTC
- TRBJ2-2 TRBD1 TRBV6-5 14 CATGTGSNTGELFF TGTGCCACGGGGACAGGGTCCAACACCGGGGAGCTGTTTTTT
- TRBJ2-1 - TRBV29-1 14 CSVVGGSSYNEQFF TGCAGCGTTGTTGGCGGCAGCTCCTACAATGAGCAGTTCTTC
- TRBJ1-2 TRBD1 TRBV29-1 13 CSVGTGALYGYTF TGCAGCGTTGGTACAGGGGCTCTCTATGGCTACACCTTC
- TRBJ2-1 - TRBV7-7 15 CASSLDPAGYNEQFF TGTGCCAGCAGCTTAGATCCAGCGGGTTACAATGAGCAGTTCTTC
- TRBJ1-4 - TRBV15 15 CATRREGRPDEKLFF TGTGCCACCAGAAGAGAGGGACGGCCTGATGAAAAACTGTTTTTT
- TRBJ2-2 TRBD1 TRBV5-1 16 CASSSETGRNTGELFF TGCGCCAGCAGCTCTGAGACAGGGAGGAACACCGGGGAGCTGTTTTTT
- TRBJ2-7 - TRBV7-6 14 CASSLRRRSYEQYF TGTGCCAGCAGCTTAAGAAGGCGGTCCTACGAGCAGTACTTC
few TRBJ2-5 TRBD1 TRBV5-4 14 CASSLGTGRETQYF TGTGCCAGCAGCTTGGGGACAGGGCGAGAGACCCAGTACTTC
- TRBJ2-3 TRBD2 TRBV5-1 14 CASSPGTSSDTQYF TGCGCCAGCAGCCCCGGGACTAGTTCAGATACGCAGTATTTT
- TRBJ2-7 TRBD1 TRBV4-1 14 CASSLGQGTYEQYF TGCGCCAGCAGTCTCGGACAGGGCACCTACGAGCAGTACTTC
- TRBJ1-1 - TRBV11-3 13 CASSGSMNTEAFF TGTGCCAGCAGTGGGAGCATGAACACTGAAGCTTTCTTT
- TRBJ1-5 - TRBV18 14 CASSPQGTDQPQHF TGTGCCAGCTCACCACAGGGGACGGATCAGCCCCAGCATTTT
few TRBJ1-2 - TRBV25-1 13 CASSPQGIYGYTF TGTGCCAGCAGTCCTCAGGGAATCTATGGCTACACCTTC
- TRBJ1-6 TRBD1 TRBV9 15 CASTSSGTGVSPLHF TGTGCCAGCACCTCCTCCGGGACAGGGGTTTCACCCCTCCACTTT
few TRBJ2-7 TRBD1 TRBV4-1 15 CASSQPGQGLYEQYF TGCGCCAGCAGCCAGCCGGGACAGGGACTCTACGAGCAGTACTTC
- TRBJ2-7 TRBD1 TRBV6-6 15 CASSRPGTGAYEQYF TGTGCCAGCAGCCGCCCCGGGACAGGGGCCTACGAGCAGTACTTC
once TRBJ2-7 - TRBV5-1 13 CASSRTDAYEQYF TGCGCCAGCAGCAGGACAGACGCCTACGAGCAGTACTTC
once TRBJ2-3 TRBD2 TRBV15 16 CATSRNSGSSTDTQYF TGTGCCACCAGCAGAAACAGCGGGAGTAGCACAGATACGCAGTATTTT
few TRBJ2-1 TRBD2 TRBV2 17 CASSPLGGLAGDDEQFF TGTGCCAGCAGCCCCCTTGGAGGACTAGCGGGGGATGATGAGCAGTTCTTC
- TRBJ2-3 - TRBV5-1 14 CASSLGQAPDTQYF TGCGCCAGCAGCTTGGGTCAGGCACCAGATACGCAGTATTTT
few TRBJ2-7 - TRBV7-2 18 CASSLHRGIATIPLGQYF TGTGCCAGCAGCCTCCACCGAGGGATTGCCACTATACCCCTCGGGCAGTACTTC
once TRBJ1-1 - TRBV6-5 14 CASSYGVGNTEAFF TGTGCCAGCAGTTATGGGGTGGGCAACACTGAAGCTTTCTTT
- TRBJ2-7 TRBD2 TRBV11-2 15 CASSFQAGGPYEQYF TGTGCCAGCAGCTTCCAAGCGGGAGGGCCGTACGAGCAGTACTTC
once TRBJ1-2 - TRBV7-9 12 CASSQDSYGYTF TGTGCCAGCAGCCAGGACAGCTATGGCTACACCTTC
- TRBJ2-7 TRBD1 TRBV15 14 CATTFDRGSYEQYF TGTGCCACCACCTTCGACAGGGGGTCCTACGAGCAGTACTTC